The 2 T cell receptor beta chains below come from one sample, sequenced in a study of blood T cell repertoires in COVID-19. The method was immunoSEQ multiplex PCR; TCRdb's version includes in-frame clones alone and lacks a portion of them. The repertoire holds 170,000 or so clones, around nine tenths seen once, with roughly 0.85% in the top ten. Source material: peripheral blood. These TCRs come from a woman aged 18-29 years who had recovered from COVID-19.

The CDR3 sequence is CASSLGTGDTEAFF. CDR3 coding DNA: TGTGCCAGCAGTCTAGGGACAGGGGATACTGAAGCTTTCTTT. The chain has TRBV6-2 or TRBV6-3 and TRBJ1-1; TRBD1 matches at 10 bases. CDR3 length: 14 amino acids. The germline CDR1 and CDR2 sequences are MNHEY and SVGEGT. Unmatched junction bases numbered 5, after V lost 5 bases and J lost 5 bases.

This chain uses TRBV4-1 with TRBJ2-3; D might be TRBD2 (5 bases). The CDR3 runs 13 residues. Germline CDR1 and CDR2: MGHRA and YSYEKL. V was pared by 6 bases and J by 5 bases, with 12 bases between. CDR3: CASSLTGEDTQYF. CDR3 in DNA: TGCGCCAGCAGTTTAACCGGGGAAGATACGCAGTATTTT.